What follows is one TCR beta chain and its context. There are many counts of this clonotype. Its antigen remains undetermined. Per-nucleotide qualities are absent, and no much larger clonotype sits a single base away. Libraries were built with 5' RACE. The listed sequencing device is Illumina HiSeq 2000. Template switching introduced a universal primer binding site; the final cDNA contained a unique molecular identifier, enabling accurate counting of TCR cDNA molecules. First-strand cDNA for TCR alpha and beta chains was synthesized from specific primers in the conserved constant-segment region. To control for contamination, each cDNA library was double barcoded with a SMART-Mk sample barcode plus Illumina barcodes. Two successive PCR steps introduced TruSeq adapter sequences along with Illumina sample barcodes. The Illumina HiSeq platform was used with custom primers to sequence TCR alpha and beta cDNA libraries. In the original analysis: Unique molecular identifiers were extracted from raw reads with MiGEC, and CDR3 positions were determined with MiXCR. For each individual, recombination models were inferred using an EM algorithm with the repgenHMM and IGoR tools. Shared clonotype analysis was performed with the tcR package in R, normalizing sharing by the product of cloneset sizes. To study raw recombination without the effects of thymic and clonal selection, out-of-frame nonproductive sequences were analyzed. The raw public reads went through TCRdb reprocessing: fastp at Q25, MiXCR clone calling, in-frame beta chains kept. Every CDR3 protein is listed once, alongside the most common genes and DNA of its rows. V and J calls and clone size were set by TCRdb, not the authors. This sample gives some 600,000 distinct CDR3 sequences in total; just over 7% of them show up just once. The ten largest clones capture 1.6% of the sample.

The V and J ends are trimmed by 2 bases and 14 bases, leaving 18 bases between them. From a lookup of the germline V gene, CDR1 and CDR2 are SQVTM and ANQGSEA. From the cysteine through the phenylalanine, the CDR3 covers 12 amino acids. Kept here is only the CDR3 DNA, which spans 36 bases and is read in frame from base 1. Only healthy Caucasian donors were included. The twin cohort comprised three pairs of female monozygotic twins, all aged roughly 18 to 30 years. Peripheral blood mononuclear cells were the source from which RNA for the TCR libraries was isolated. The data were taken from a study of identical twins (dated by TCRdb to 2016 to 2018). Broadly, across the study: To test whether fetal clonotypes persist, the study used deep sequencing on TCR alpha and beta repertoires from monozygotic twins, unrelated adults of various ages, and cord blood. To rule out contamination, replicate twin experiments were performed at different times with different library preparation protocols. On the study overall, not on this receptor specifically: Out-of-frame TCR alpha sequences shared between twins showed an excess of low generation-probability sequences compared with coincidental sharing between unrelated individuals. Abundant cord blood beta clonotypes had fewer insertions, young adult naive repertoires showed a similar but weaker trend, and memory repertoires showed no such trend. Excess twin sharing in beta out-of-frame sequences was weaker because fewer shared sequences lowered the signal-to-noise ratio. In monozygotic twins, out-of-frame TCR alpha sharing was systematically underestimated by recombination models, although the models agreed with sharing between unrelated individuals. Because the same donors could not be followed over many years, conclusions were based on cross-sectional statistical analysis. Zero-insertion analyses could be partly confounded by invariant T cells such as MAIT and iNKT, although diverse VJ usage argued against such confounding for most clonotypes.

This sample also appeared in a second study, on yellow fever vaccine responses in identical twins. Taken from the second paper: According to the authors, the vaccine-induced T cell response in identical twins seemed to be partly convergent and partly specific to each individual. The study precisely tracked vaccine-responding T cell clones in identical twins.

The V and J genes are TRBV29-1 and TRBJ1-1; TRBD1 is a possible D gene, resting on 6 matching bases. The sequencing sample was made of PBMCs. This receptor was obtained from a woman aged 18-30 years in good health. In nucleotide form, the sequence is TGCAGCGTTGAAAGAGACAGGCCCCGTCTGTTCTTT. It is translated as CSVERDRPRLFF.